Listed here are 22 T cell receptor beta chains from one sample, sequenced in a study of shared clonotypes between healthy human individuals. Produced via immunoSEQ multiplex PCR; TCRdb's table is partial and in-frame only. The sample contains about 2 million clones, 85% to 95% of which appear only once. Sequencing was done on a sample of naive CD4+ T cells sorted from blood. Subset defined: CD45RA+ positively selected. These TCRs come from a young man in good health.

This clone was recorded only once. The rearrangement joins TRBV6-4 to TRBJ1-1; D not certain. The germline V and J ends were trimmed by 4 bases and 1 base, with 7 bases remaining between them. Germline CDR1 is MRHNA and CDR2 is SNTAGT. This CDR3 is 13 amino acids long. CDR3 sequence: CASSAGPNTEAFF. The CDR3 nucleotides read TGTGCCAGCAGTGCCGGGCCGAACACTGAAGCTTTCTTT.

The rearrangement joins TRBV4-1 to TRBJ2-5; no definite D call. Trimming pared 0 bases from V and 5 bases from J, leaving 4 bases between. This CDR3 contains 12 residues. The V gene's germline CDR1 is MGHRA and CDR2 YSYEKL. CDR3: CASSQDMETQYF. The CDR3, as DNA: TGCGCCAGCAGCCAAGACATGGAGACCCAGTACTTC.

The gene calls are TRBV27 and TRBJ2-3; possible D gene TRBD1, 6 bases. This CDR3 has 18 amino acids. Germline V gene data show CDR1 as MNHEY and CDR2 as SMNVEV (reference sequence). V lost 6 bases and J lost 0, with 22 bases in between. CDR3 residues: CASRNTGKLQASTDTQYF. CDR3 nucleotides: TGTGCCAGCAGGAATACAGGGAAATTACAGGCTAGCACAGATACGCAGTATTTT.

The rearrangement joins TRBV19 to TRBJ2-1; 11 bases are shared with TRBD2. The germline V gene encodes CDR1 LNHDA and CDR2 SQIVND (reference sequence). J gave up 8 bases and V 3 bases, and 6 bases lay outside the gene matches. This CDR3 has 15 residues. The CDR3 spells CASSIGTSGADEQFF. DNA for the CDR3: TGTGCCAGTAGTATCGGGACTAGCGGAGCCGATGAGCAGTTCTTC. The full variable domain, in which reference TRBV19 and TRBJ2-1 provide the parts outside the CDR3, is DGGITQSPKYLFRKEGQNVTLSCEQNLNHDAMYWYRQDPGQGLRLIYYSQIVNDFQKGDIAEGYSVSREKKESFPLTVTSAQKNPTAFYLCASSIGTSGADEQFFGPGTRLTVL.

V usage is TRBV15 and J usage is TRBJ2-2, with TRBD1 identical over 7 bases. Germline V gene lookup returns CDR1 LNHNV and CDR2 YYDKDF (reference sequence). The trim removed 4 bases at V and 6 bases at J, leaving 8 bases unmatched. The CDR3 sequence is 15 residues long. The CDR3 DNA sequence: TGTGCCACCAGCACAGACAGGGACCGCCCCGGGGAGCTGTTTTTT. Protein product: CATSTDRDRPGELFF.

About this clone itself: The junction and the germline gene differ at one end; a read error may be behind it. The chain joins TRBV6-5 to TRBJ1-1, with a tentative D call TRBD1 (5 bases). Germline V CDR1 and CDR2: MNHEY, SVGAGI. CDR3 length equals 10 residues. CDR3 amino acids: CASSYRGDLF. The DNA for the CDR3 is TGTGCCAGCAGTTACAGGGGAGATCTCTTT.

This sequence joins TRBV9 and TRBJ2-6; tentative D call: TRBD1 (5 bases). Trimming shortened V by 4 bases and J by 4 bases, and 27 bases separated the two germline ends. The CDR3 covers 20 residues. Germline-derived CDR1 and CDR2 are SGDLS and YYNGEE. CDR3 DNA sequence: TGTGCCAGCAGCCCACGACATATATCAGGGATAGGTCCCGGGGCCAACGTCCTGACTTTC. Protein: CASSPRHISGIGPGANVLTF.

The chain employs TRBV27 and TRBJ1-6, with 7 nucleotides matching TRBD1. The length of the CDR3 is 18 residues. CDR1 is MNHEY and CDR2 is SMNVEV in the germline V gene (reference sequence). The ends lost 6 bases at V and 1 base at J; junction bases unmatched: 12. CDR3 coding DNA: TGTGCCAGCAGGGAGCAGGGGGGGATTGCGTCCTATAATTCACCCCTCCACTTT. As protein: CASREQGGIASYNSPLHF.

This clone was detected only a few times. The J gene is TRBJ1-1, the V gene TRBV7-9, with D unclear. Trimming left V 6 bases short and J 4 bases short, with 9 bases between. This CDR3 spans 12 amino acids. Per the germline V gene, CDR1 is SEHNR and CDR2 is FQNEAQ (reference sequence). The CDR3 is CASRGFVTEAFF. In DNA form, the CDR3 reads TGTGCCAGCAGAGGATTCGTCACTGAAGCTTTCTTT.

For this clone: The same CDR3 arises from other DNA sequences in this sample as well. The V and J genes are TRBV2 and TRBJ2-2; TRBD1 aligns across 8 bases. Per the germline V gene, CDR1 is SNHLY and CDR2 is FYNNEI. J lost 4 bases, V lost 6 bases, and 4 bases had no gene match. The CDR3 is 14 residues long. In nucleotides, the CDR3 is TGTGCCAGCAGCGTACAGGGGGGCACCGGGGAGCTGTTTTTT. The encoded protein is CASSVQGGTGELFF.

On this clone: The sample holds other DNA sequences that translate to the same CDR3. This chain links TRBV27 with TRBJ1-3, with 9 positions matching TRBD1. Trimming cost V 6 bases and J 2 bases; bases outside gene matches: 2. CDR3 size: 14 residues. Germline V CDR1 and CDR2: MNHEY, SMNVEV (reference sequence). The CDR3 spells CASRGTGTGNTIYF. CDR3 bases: TGTGCCAGCAGGGGGACAGGGACTGGAAACACCATATATTTT.

The rearrangement uses TRBV11-2 and TRBJ2-7, with 7 nucleotides matching TRBD1. J was trimmed by 0 bases and V by 5 bases; bases with no gene match: 7. Germline-derived CDR1 and CDR2 are SGHAT and FQNNGV. The CDR3 contains 15 residues. The CDR3 DNA reads TGTGCCAGCAGCCCAGAGACAGGGAGCTCCTACGAGCAGTACTTC. It codes for CASSPETGSSYEQYF.

This clone is a singleton in its sample. This chain uses TRBV28 with TRBJ2-5; tentatively, D is TRBD1 (5 bases). The germline gives CDR1 MDHEN, CDR2 SYDVKM. This CDR3 contains 15 residues. Trimming stripped 10 bases from V and 4 bases from J, with 22 bases between. The DNA of the CDR3 is TGTGCCACCGAATTGTATGGGGCCGGCGGAGAGACCCAGTACTTC. Translation: CATELYGAGGETQYF.

This clone has a single count. The rearrangement uses TRBV2 and TRBJ1-1, with D possibly TRBD1 on 6 matching bases. The germline V gene encodes CDR1 SNHLY and CDR2 FYNNEI. The CDR3 is made up of 14 amino acids. V was cut by 6 bases and J by 1 base, with 12 bases left in between. Here the CDR3 reads CASSLRTANTEAFF. The CDR3 coding sequence is TGTGCCAGCAGCCTAAGGACAGCGAACACTGAAGCTTTCTTT.

The V call is TRBV5-1, the J call TRBJ2-2; D is possibly TRBD2 (7 bases). The CDR3 sequence is 16 residues long. Looked up from germline, CDR1 is SGHRS and CDR2 is YFSETQ. V lost 0 bases to trimming and J lost 7 bases, with 16 bases between them. The CDR3 is CASSLDSRGAGGELFF. In nucleotides, the CDR3 is TGCGCCAGCAGCTTGGATAGCCGGGGGGCCGGCGGGGAGCTGTTTTTT. The full variable domain, in which reference TRBV5-1 and TRBJ2-2 provide the parts outside the CDR3, is KAGVTQTPRYLIKTRGQQVTLSCSPISGHRSVSWYQQTPGQGLQFLFEYFSETQRNKGNFPGRFSGRQFSNSRSEMNVSTLELGDSALYLCASSLDSRGAGGELFFGEGSRLTVL.

This clone has just one count. This chain connects TRBV5-1 to TRBJ2-2; 10 bases fit TRBD2. Germline V gene lookup returns CDR1 SGHRS and CDR2 YFSETQ. Germline trimming cut 2 bases from V and 3 bases from J; bases unmatched to any gene: 1. CDR3 length: 15 residues. CDR3 sequence reads: CASSFSGGYTGELFF. CDR3 sequence (DNA): TGCGCCAGCAGCTTTAGCGGGGGGTACACCGGGGAGCTGTTTTTT.

The rearrangement links TRBV18 to TRBJ1-1; weak D call: TRBD1 (5 bases). There are 13 residues in the CDR3. The germline CDR1 and CDR2 sequences are KGHSH and LQKENI. V gave up 5 bases and J gave up 1 base, with 8 bases separating them. The CDR3, as DNA: TGTGCCAGCTCAGTCAGGGAGAACACTGAAGCTTTCTTT. Translation gives CASSVRENTEAFF. The variable domain in full, with the rest retrieved from reference TRBV18 and TRBJ1-1, is NAGVMQNPRHLVRRRGQEARLRCSPMKGHSHVYWYRQLPEEGLKFMVYLQKENIIDESGMPKERFSAEFPKEGPSILRIQQVVRGDSAAYFCASSVRENTEAFFGQGTRLTVV.

The gene calls are TRBV7-6 and TRBJ2-7; D is ambiguous. Per the germline V gene, CDR1 is SGHVS and CDR2 is FNYEAQ. Deletions cut 10 bases from V and 3 bases from J, with 16 bases between. This CDR3 spans 13 amino acids. This chain's CDR3 is CATSRGPDYEQYF. DNA of the CDR3: TGTGCCACTTCTAGAGGTCCTGACTACGAGCAGTACTTC.

This chain uses TRBV6-1 with TRBJ1-5; the D is unclear. This CDR3 spans 13 amino acids. The ends were cut back, 5 bases at V and 3 bases at J, with 8 bases in the middle. The germline CDR1 and CDR2 sequences are MNHNS and SASEGT. This chain's CDR3 is CASSPLTNQPQHF. DNA for the CDR3: TGTGCCAGCAGTCCACTAACCAATCAGCCCCAGCATTTT.

The rearrangement uses TRBV28 and TRBJ1-2; D is ambiguous. This CDR3 spans 16 amino acids. Trimming shortened V by 3 bases and J by 10 bases, and 24 bases separated the two germline ends. Looked up from germline, CDR1 is MDHEN and CDR2 is SYDVKM. CDR3 protein: CASSFRGPLNSRDYTF. In DNA form, the CDR3 reads TGTGCCAGCAGTTTTCGAGGACCCCTAAACAGCCGTGACTACACCTTC.

This chain connects TRBV5-8 to TRBJ2-3; TRBD1 aligns across 9 bases. The CDR3 has 16 residues. CDR1 and CDR2 (germline): SGHTS, YDEGEE. The V gene end was trimmed by 4 bases and the J gene end by 2 bases; junction bases not matched to a gene: 8. The CDR3 loop is CASSLGQGRTTDTQYF. The CDR3, as DNA: TGTGCCAGCAGCCTAGGACAGGGGCGGACCACAGATACGCAGTATTTT.

This chain uses TRBV28 with TRBJ1-5; TRBD1 might be the D (5 bases). Deletions cut 10 bases from V and 0 bases from J, with 19 bases between. The CDR3 spans 16 residues. The germline CDR1 and CDR2 sequences are MDHEN and SYDVKM. Here the CDR3 reads CATGGRWGNSNQPQHF. The CDR3 nucleotides read TGTGCCACCGGGGGAAGGTGGGGGAATAGCAATCAGCCCCAGCATTTT.